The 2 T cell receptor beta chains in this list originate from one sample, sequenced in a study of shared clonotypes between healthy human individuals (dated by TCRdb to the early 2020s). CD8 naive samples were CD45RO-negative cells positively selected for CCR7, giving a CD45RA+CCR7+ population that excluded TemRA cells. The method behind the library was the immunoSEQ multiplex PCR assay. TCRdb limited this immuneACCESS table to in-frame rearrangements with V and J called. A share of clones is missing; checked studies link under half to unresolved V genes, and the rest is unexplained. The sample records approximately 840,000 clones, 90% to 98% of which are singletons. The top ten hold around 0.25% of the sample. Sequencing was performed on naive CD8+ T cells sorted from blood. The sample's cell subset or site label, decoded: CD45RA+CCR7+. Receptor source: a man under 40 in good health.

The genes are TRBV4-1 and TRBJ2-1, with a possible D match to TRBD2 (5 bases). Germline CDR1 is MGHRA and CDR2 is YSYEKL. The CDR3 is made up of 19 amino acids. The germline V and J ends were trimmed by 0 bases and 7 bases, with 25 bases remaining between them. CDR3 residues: CASSQDDLEPRRTGNEQFF. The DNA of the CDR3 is TGCGCCAGCAGCCAAGATGACCTCGAACCCCGCCGGACGGGGAATGAGCAGTTCTTC.

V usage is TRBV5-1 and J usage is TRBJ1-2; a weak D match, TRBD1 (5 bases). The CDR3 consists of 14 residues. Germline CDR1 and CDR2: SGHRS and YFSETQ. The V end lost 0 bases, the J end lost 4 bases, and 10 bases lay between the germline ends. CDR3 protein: CASSLEQAGYGYTF. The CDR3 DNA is TGCGCCAGCAGCTTGGAACAGGCGGGCTATGGCTACACCTTC.